This T cell receptor beta chain was identified in a study of T cells in localized non-small cell lung cancer. Whole-study findings and limits: Since sequencing was restricted to only one region of the tumor, intratumor heterogeneity remains a possibility. Adjacent uninvolved lung tissue had the highest T cell clonality, exceeding tumor. In the blood, greater T cell density corresponded to longer overall survival. Adjacent lung had a median approximately 57 of the 100 largest tumor clones.

The CDR3 has 15 residues. The V end lost 3 bases, the J end lost 2 bases, and 14 bases lay between the germline ends. Per the germline V gene, CDR1 is KGHSH and CDR2 is LQKENI. As concerns this clone: Its antigen is undetermined.

Assay used: immunoSEQ multiplex PCR; TCRdb lists only in-frame clones, some missing. In the table there are about 75,000 clones, 70% to 90% of which are singletons. This specimen consisted of peripheral blood, obtained before any cancer treatment. This clonotype was obtained from a female donor of 60 years or more with stage I lung adenocarcinoma. The gene calls are TRBV18 and TRBJ2-7; D might be TRBD1 (6 bases). The CDR3 DNA reads TGTGCCAGCTCACCGGGGGCAGGGCTACCCTACGAGCAGTACTTC. This codes for CASSPGAGLPYEQYF. Supplemented by reference TRBV18 and TRBJ2-7, the full variable domain reads NAGVMQNPRHLVRRRGQEARLRCSPMKGHSHVYWYRQLPEEGLKFMVYLQKENIIDESGMPKERFSAEFPKEGPSILRIQQVVRGDSAAYFCASSPGAGLPYEQYFGPGTRLTVT.